The 22 T cell receptor beta chains listed next were all sequenced from one sample in a study of beta chain features in type 1 diabetes. Study-wide findings and caveats: The study found moderately but significantly shorter TCRB CDR3s in all four CD4+ subsets of Type 1 diabetes patients.

Isolated RNA was reverse transcribed in full, so expressed TCRB transcripts were sequenced. Here immunoSEQ multiplex PCR was the method, and the copy in TCRdb shows in-frame clones only, minus some. Counted here are 500,000 to 850,000 clones, more than 13% occurring once; the ten biggest clones make up approximately 0.039%. The antigens for these receptors are not known. Sequenced sample: naive CD4+ T cells from blood. The receptors were sampled from a man between 18 and 35 years old with type 1 diabetes.

The chain has TRBV18 and TRBJ2-2; D may correspond to TRBD1 or TRBD2 (5 bases each). The CDR3 sequence is 14 residues long. CDR1 is KGHSH, CDR2 LQKENI, per germline. V lost 8 bases and J 6 bases, leaving 16 bases between the germline ends. This CDR3 reads CASKTGQGAGELFF. The CDR3 nucleotides are TGTGCCAGCAAGACCGGGCAGGGAGCCGGGGAGCTGTTTTTT.

This clone was seen more than once but under ten times. J is TRBJ2-3 and V is TRBV10-3; D not certain. The CDR3 has 14 amino acids. The V and J ends lost 5 bases and 1 base respectively, with 10 bases between them. Germline V gene data show CDR1 as ENHRY and CDR2 as SYGVKD. Written as DNA, the CDR3 is TGTGCCATCAGTCTTGGTCAGGGCACAGATACGCAGTATTTT. It is translated as CAISLGQGTDTQYF.

This clone was seen a few times. The CDR3: CASNRAQRTSTDTQYF. The CDR3 coding sequence is TGTGCCAGCAACAGGGCGCAGCGGACTAGCACAGATACGCAGTATTTT. The J gene is TRBJ2-3, the V gene TRBV27; a possible D gene is TRBD1 (6 bases). CDR1 is MNHEY and CDR2 is SMNVEV in the germline V gene (reference sequence). CDR3 length equals 16 residues. V was shortened by 7 bases and J by 0 bases, with 17 bases between the two germline ends.

The chain uses TRBV30 and TRBJ1-4; 7 bases line up with TRBD1. CDR1 and CDR2 (germline): GTSNPN, SVGIG (reference sequence). The J segment lost 2 bases and the V segment lost 8 bases, leaving 5 bases of the junction unmatched. The CDR3 has 13 amino acids. The CDR3 here is CARSTGTNEKLFF. The CDR3 DNA sequence: TGTGCCCGGTCGACAGGGACTAATGAAAAACTGTTTTTT.

CDR3 coding DNA: TGCGCCAGCAGCGCTGACCCGGGACTAGCGGGACTCAGGTCCTACAATGAGCAGTTCTTC. Translated: CASSADPGLAGLRSYNEQFF. This chain connects TRBV5-1 to TRBJ2-1; TRBD2 matches at 13 bases. The ends lost 4 bases at V and 1 base at J; junction bases unmatched: 14. CDR1 and CDR2 from the germline V gene are SGHRS and YFSETQ. The CDR3 consists of 20 residues.

This clone was counted a few times. The chain recombines TRBV19 with TRBJ2-7; 7 nucleotides line up with TRBD2. From germline, CDR1 is LNHDA and CDR2 SQIVND (reference sequence). The CDR3 covers 14 residues. The ends lost 7 bases at V and 7 bases at J; junction bases unmatched: 13. The CDR3 nucleotides are TGTGCCAGTAATACGGACGGAGGGAGGGAGGAGCAGTACTTC. This sequence encodes CASNTDGGREEQYF.

The chain carries TRBV30 and TRBJ1-2; the match to TRBD1 covers 7 bases. V was clipped by 1 base and J by 4 bases; unmatched bases: 0. The CDR3 length is 12 residues. Germline V CDR1 and CDR2: GTSNPN, SVGIG (reference sequence). For the CDR3, the DNA is TGTGCCTGGAGTGGGGACAGCTATGGCTACACCTTC. Amino acid sequence: CAWSGDSYGYTF.

This clone appeared a few times. J is TRBJ2-7 and V is TRBV5-1; D not certain. With 2 bases removed from V and 3 bases from J, the gap between germline ends came to 6 bases. This CDR3 has 12 residues. Germline CDR1 SGHRS, CDR2 YFSETQ. CDR3 residues: CASSFDNYEQYF. The CDR3 DNA reads TGCGCCAGCAGCTTCGATAACTACGAGCAGTACTTC.

The CDR3 here is CASSPGTGSGYGYTF. CDR3 DNA: TGTGCCAGCAGCCCGGGGACAGGGAGTGGCTATGGCTACACCTTC. The chain is built from TRBV11-2 and TRBJ1-2, with 9 nucleotides matching TRBD1. Germline loops: CDR1 SGHAT, CDR2 FQNNGV. This CDR3 has 15 amino acids. Losses at the gene ends were 5 bases for V and 4 bases for J; bases not matched to a gene: 8.

Details on this clone: The same CDR3 arises from other DNA sequences in this sample as well. Here the CDR3 reads CASSSGGNQPQHF. As DNA, the CDR3 is TGTGCCAGCAGCTCAGGGGGGAATCAGCCCCAGCATTTT. The gene calls are TRBV7-9 and TRBJ1-5; TRBD1 aligns across 7 bases. Unmatched junction bases numbered 1, after V lost 4 bases and J lost 4 bases. The CDR3 has 13 residues. Germline V gene sequence: CDR1 SEHNR, CDR2 FQNEAQ (reference sequence).

CDR3 amino acids: CAWSRGLGYEQYF. As DNA, the CDR3 is TGTGCCTGGAGTCGGGGCCTGGGGTACGAGCAGTACTTC. The chain employs TRBV30 and TRBJ2-7; perhaps D is TRBD1 or TRBD2 (5 bases each). Germline V gene sequence: CDR1 GTSNPN, CDR2 SVGIG (reference sequence). Between the trimmed V and J ends, which lost 2 bases and 4 bases, there was a span of 12 bases. The CDR3 totals 13 residues. Filled out from reference TRBV30 and TRBJ2-7, the complete variable domain reads SQTIHQWPATLVQPVGSPLSLECTVEGTSNPNLYWYRQAAGRGLQLLFYSVGIGQISSEVPQNLSASRPQDRQFILSSKKLLLSDSGFYLCAWSRGLGYEQYFGPGTRLTVT.

A few counts support this clone. V gene TRBV6-1 combines with J gene TRBJ2-7; 9 bases match TRBD2. Germline V gives CDR1 MNHNS, CDR2 SASEGT. J lost 2 bases, V lost 2 bases, and 13 bases had no gene match. This CDR3 is built from 18 residues. The CDR3 reads CASSETFRTSARPYEQYF. The CDR3 DNA reads TGTGCCAGCAGTGAAACGTTTAGGACTAGCGCCAGACCCTACGAGCAGTACTTC.

The rearrangement links TRBV25-1 to TRBJ1-4, with D unclear. Deletions cut 6 bases from V and 7 bases from J, with 15 bases between. The germline CDR1 and CDR2 sequences are MGHDK and SYGVNS. The CDR3 contains 14 residues. The CDR3 sequence is CASSPSGSGEKLFF. The CDR3 DNA sequence: TGTGCCAGCAGCCCCTCGGGGAGCGGTGAAAAACTGTTTTTT.

The J gene is TRBJ1-1, the V gene TRBV10-3, with 9 nucleotides matching TRBD1. Germline CDR1 reads ENHRY; CDR2 reads SYGVKD. V lost 4 bases to trimming and J lost 7 bases; unmatched junction nucleotides: 13. This CDR3 has 16 amino acids. The CDR3 sequence is CAISVSTGQGNFEAFF. In nucleotides, the CDR3 is TGTGCCATCAGTGTGTCCACGGGACAGGGAAATTTTGAAGCTTTCTTT.

This clone was observed a few times. V and J are TRBV19 and TRBJ2-3; TRBD1 matches at 7 bases. Unmatched junction bases numbered 9, after V lost 6 bases and J lost 3 bases. The CDR3 is made up of 15 amino acids. Per germline, CDR1 LNHDA and CDR2 SQIVND (reference sequence). The CDR3 loop reads CASRRTGVGTDTQYF. The DNA for the CDR3 is TGTGCCAGTAGAAGAACAGGGGTGGGAACAGATACGCAGTATTTT.

This clone appeared a few times. The rearrangement uses TRBV18 and TRBJ2-7; TRBD2 agrees at 7 bases. The germline CDR1 and CDR2 sequences are KGHSH and LQKENI. The CDR3 sequence is 14 residues long. Trimming cost V 3 bases and J 4 bases; bases outside gene matches: 6. The CDR3 sequence is CASSPSKAGYEQYF. CDR3 nucleotide sequence: TGTGCCAGCTCACCGAGTAAAGCGGGGTACGAGCAGTACTTC.

This clone was counted a few times. V gene TRBV5-4 combines with J gene TRBJ2-5; D might be TRBD2 (5 bases). In germline, CDR1 is SGHNT, CDR2 YYREEE (reference sequence). Trimming left V 1 base short and J 2 bases short, with 9 bases between. The CDR3 length is 14 residues. CDR3: CASSLSGAQETQYF. The CDR3 DNA reads as TGTGCCAGCAGCTTGAGCGGAGCACAAGAGACCCAGTACTTC.

The table lists this clone with a few counts. The same CDR3 is also encoded by other DNA sequences in this sample. This chain connects TRBV18 to TRBJ1-1; TRBD1 might be the D (6 bases). Trimming left V 4 bases short and J 4 bases short, with 10 bases between. Germline V gene lookup returns CDR1 KGHSH and CDR2 LQKENI. This CDR3 is built from 13 residues. In DNA form, the CDR3 reads TGTGCCAGCTCACGGGGGCTGGGCACTGAAGCTTTCTTT. Encoded protein: CASSRGLGTEAFF.

In this sample, this clone turned up a few times. The chain joins TRBV10-3 to TRBJ1-5; TRBD1 agrees at 7 bases. V was pared by 3 bases and J by 2 bases, with 4 bases of the junction left unmatched. CDR3 length equals 15 residues. Germline V gives CDR1 ENHRY, CDR2 SYGVKD. CDR3 DNA: TGTGCCATCAGTGAAACAACAGGGGGCAATCAGCCCCAGCATTTT. This gives the protein CAISETTGGNQPQHF.

This clone was seen a few times. The chain has TRBV10-1 and TRBJ2-3, with TRBD1 matching over 7 bases. This CDR3 is 15 amino acids long. The germline V gene has CDR1 WNHNN and CDR2 SYGVQD (reference sequence). V lost 2 bases, J lost 5 bases, and 7 bases stayed unmatched. The CDR3 bases are TGCGCCAGCAGTGAGGAGGGGGCAGGAGGAGATACGCAGTATTTT. Translating gives CASSEEGAGGDTQYF.

The chain recombines TRBV29-1 with TRBJ1-2; 7 nucleotides agree with TRBD1. Trimming at V came to 6 bases and at J to 8 bases, leaving 9 bases not matched to a gene. Germline values: CDR1 SQVTM, CDR2 ANQGSEA. This CDR3 spans 12 amino acids. This CDR3 is CSVTGTVSGYTF. The CDR3 nucleotides read TGCAGCGTGACCGGGACAGTGAGCGGCTACACCTTC.

This clone appeared a few times. The DNA for the CDR3 is TGTGCCTGGAGTGTAGTCGAGGGTCAGCCCCAGCATTTT. Amino acid sequence: CAWSVVEGQPQHF. The chain has TRBV30 and TRBJ1-5; D gene unclear. Trimming shortened V by 0 bases and J by 6 bases, and 9 bases separated the two germline ends. This CDR3 contains 13 residues. The germline gives CDR1 GTSNPN, CDR2 SVGIG (reference sequence).